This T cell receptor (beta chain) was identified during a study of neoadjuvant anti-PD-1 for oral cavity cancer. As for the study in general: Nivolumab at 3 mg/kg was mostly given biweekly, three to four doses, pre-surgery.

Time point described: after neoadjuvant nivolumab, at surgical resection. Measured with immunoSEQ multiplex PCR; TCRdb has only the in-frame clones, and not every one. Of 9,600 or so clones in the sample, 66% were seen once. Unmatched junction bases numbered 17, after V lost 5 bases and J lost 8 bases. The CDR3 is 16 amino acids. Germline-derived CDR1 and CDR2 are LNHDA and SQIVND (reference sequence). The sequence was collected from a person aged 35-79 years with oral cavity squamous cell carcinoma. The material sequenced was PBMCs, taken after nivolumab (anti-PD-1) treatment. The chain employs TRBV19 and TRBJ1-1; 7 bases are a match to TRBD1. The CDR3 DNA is TGTGCCAGTAGTCCCCTCCTGGGGGGGGGACAGTCCGAAGCTTTCTTT. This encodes CASSPLLGGGQSEAFF.